In its sample, the clone carrying this TCR beta chain was seen many times. Its antigen remains unidentified. The V segment lost 6 bases and the J segment 4 bases; nucleotides outside the gene matches: 2. Per germline, CDR1 KGHDR and CDR2 SFDVKD. This CDR3 contains 15 residues. For TCRbeta, the library was prepared with unique molecular identifiers. In TCRdb, the PCR reads were re-called with MiXCR into one record per CDR3 protein. The sample has 500,000 to 750,000 distinct CDR3 sequences; approximately 30% are singletons. The sample comes from a study of T-cell reconstitution after alpha-beta-depleted transplantation in children. Study-level points and caveats: Reported findings indicate that, about two months after transplant, alpha-beta T cells came from several hundred expanded clones, which were derived from non-depleted graft cells. It was newly produced T cells that mostly accounted for T-cell counts and diversity one year after transplant.

This receptor was obtained from a boy in the first two years of life with Wiskott-Aldrich syndrome, due to receive a stem cell transplant. The sample here was PBMCs, taken before TCRalphabeta/CD19-depleted stem cell transplant. The chain combines TRBV24-1 with TRBJ2-2; 12 bases agree with TRBD1. The CDR3 nucleotides read TGTGCCACCAGTCGGGACAGGGGGCCCACCGGGGAGCTGTTTTTT. Translated: CATSRDRGPTGELFF.